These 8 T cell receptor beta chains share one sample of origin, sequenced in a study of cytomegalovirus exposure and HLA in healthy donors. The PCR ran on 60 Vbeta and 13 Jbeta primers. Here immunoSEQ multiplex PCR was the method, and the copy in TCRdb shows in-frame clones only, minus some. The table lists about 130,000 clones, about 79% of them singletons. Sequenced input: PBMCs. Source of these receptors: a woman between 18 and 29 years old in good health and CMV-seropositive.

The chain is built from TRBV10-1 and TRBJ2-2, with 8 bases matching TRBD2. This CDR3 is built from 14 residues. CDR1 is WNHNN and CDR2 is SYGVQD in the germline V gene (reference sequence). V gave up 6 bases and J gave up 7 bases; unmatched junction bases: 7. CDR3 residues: CASRRGALDGELFF. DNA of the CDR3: TGCGCCAGCAGGCGGGGGGCCCTCGACGGGGAGCTGTTTTTT.

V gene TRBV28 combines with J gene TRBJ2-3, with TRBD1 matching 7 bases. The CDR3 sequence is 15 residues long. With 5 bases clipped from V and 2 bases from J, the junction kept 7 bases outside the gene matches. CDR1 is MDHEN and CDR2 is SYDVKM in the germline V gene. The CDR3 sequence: CASSGMGQFTDTQYF. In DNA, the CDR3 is TGTGCCAGCAGTGGAATGGGACAGTTCACAGATACGCAGTATTTT.

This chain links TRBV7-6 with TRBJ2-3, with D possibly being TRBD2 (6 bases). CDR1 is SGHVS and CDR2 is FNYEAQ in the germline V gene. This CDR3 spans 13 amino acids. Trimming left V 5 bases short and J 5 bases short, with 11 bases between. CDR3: CASSPRREDTQYF. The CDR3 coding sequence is TGTGCCAGCAGCCCTCGGAGGGAAGATACGCAGTATTTT.

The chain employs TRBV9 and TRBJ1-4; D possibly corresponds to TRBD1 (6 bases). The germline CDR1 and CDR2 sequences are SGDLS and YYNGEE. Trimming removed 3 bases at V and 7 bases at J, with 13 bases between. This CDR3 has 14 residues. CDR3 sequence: CASSEGGGGEKLFF. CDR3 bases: TGTGCCAGCAGCGAGGGGGGGGGTGGTGAAAAACTGTTTTTT.

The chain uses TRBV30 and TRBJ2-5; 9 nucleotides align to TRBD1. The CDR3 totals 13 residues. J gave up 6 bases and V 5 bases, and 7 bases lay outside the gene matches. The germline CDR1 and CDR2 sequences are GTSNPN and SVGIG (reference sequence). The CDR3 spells CAWETGGVKTQYF. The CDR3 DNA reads TGTGCCTGGGAAACAGGGGGCGTAAAGACCCAGTACTTC.

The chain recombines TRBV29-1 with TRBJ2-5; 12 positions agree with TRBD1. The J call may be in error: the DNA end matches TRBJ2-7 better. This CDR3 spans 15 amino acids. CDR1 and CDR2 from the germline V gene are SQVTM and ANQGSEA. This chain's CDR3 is CSVSPGQGARDEQYF. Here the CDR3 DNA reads TGCAGCGTATCTCCGGGACAGGGGGCGCGGGACGAGCAGTACTTC.

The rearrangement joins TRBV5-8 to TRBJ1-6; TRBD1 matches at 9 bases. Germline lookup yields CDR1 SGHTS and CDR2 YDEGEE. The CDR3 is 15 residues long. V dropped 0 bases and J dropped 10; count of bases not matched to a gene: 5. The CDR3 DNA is TGTGCCAGCAGCTTGGGACAGGGGGTGGGCTCACCCCTCCACTTT. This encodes CASSLGQGVGSPLHF.

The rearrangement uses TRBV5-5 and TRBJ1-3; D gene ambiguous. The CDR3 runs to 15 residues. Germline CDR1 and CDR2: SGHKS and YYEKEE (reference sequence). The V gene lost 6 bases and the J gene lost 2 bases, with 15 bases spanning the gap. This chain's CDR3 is CASTVGGLPGNTIYF. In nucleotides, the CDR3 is TGTGCCAGCACCGTTGGAGGGCTCCCTGGAAACACCATATATTTT.